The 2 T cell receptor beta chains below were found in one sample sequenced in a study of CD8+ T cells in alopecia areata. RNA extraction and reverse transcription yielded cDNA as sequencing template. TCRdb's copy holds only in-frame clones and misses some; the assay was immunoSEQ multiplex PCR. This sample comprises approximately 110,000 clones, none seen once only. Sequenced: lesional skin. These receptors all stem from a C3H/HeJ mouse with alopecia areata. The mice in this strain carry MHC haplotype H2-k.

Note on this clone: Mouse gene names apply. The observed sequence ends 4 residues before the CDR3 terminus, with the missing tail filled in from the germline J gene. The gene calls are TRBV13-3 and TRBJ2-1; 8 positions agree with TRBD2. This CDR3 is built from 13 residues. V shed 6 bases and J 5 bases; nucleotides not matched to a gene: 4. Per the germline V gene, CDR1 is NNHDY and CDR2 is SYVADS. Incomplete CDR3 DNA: TGTGCCAGCAAGGCCTGGGGGGATGCT. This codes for CASKAWGDA. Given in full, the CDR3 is CASKAWGDAEQFF.

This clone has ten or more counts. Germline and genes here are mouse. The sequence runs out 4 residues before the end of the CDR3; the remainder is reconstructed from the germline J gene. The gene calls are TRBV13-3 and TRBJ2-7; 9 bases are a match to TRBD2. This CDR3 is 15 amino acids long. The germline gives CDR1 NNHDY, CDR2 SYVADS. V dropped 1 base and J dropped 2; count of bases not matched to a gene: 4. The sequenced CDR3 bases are TGTGCCAGCAGTGATCTCCGACTGGGGGCCTAT. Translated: CASSDLRLGAY. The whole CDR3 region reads CASSDLRLGAYEQYF.